This T cell receptor beta chain was retrieved from a study of blood T cells in healthy people across ages. Study background: About one barcoded beta molecule per two T cells was the capture yield of template switching.

In its sample, this clonotype was seen many times. No antigen is known for it. Study-level results: Diversity of TCR beta per million T cells declined in a roughly linear way with age.

Trimming removed 4 bases at V and 2 bases at J, with 19 bases between. The germline V gene has CDR1 SGHTA and CDR2 FQGNSA. This CDR3 has 17 residues. Sample-barcoded 5' priming and a J-beta primer mix drove a second PCR of about 6 to 12 cycles. Template switching added a 12-random-nucleotide identifier to every cDNA molecule. TCRdb recomputed calls from the 5' RACE reads with MiXCR, one row per CDR3 protein. The profile shows some 1.6 million distinct CDR3 sequences, about 31% of them singletons. V gene TRBV7-2 combines with J gene TRBJ2-3; TRBD2 might be the D (6 bases). The specimen sequenced was blood. The receptor comes from a woman younger than 45 in good health. The CDR3 nucleotides read TGTGCCAGCAGCTCATCCCGGGACTTCCGAAACACAGATACGCAGTATTTT. As protein: CASSSSRDFRNTDTQYF.